This TCR beta chain was profiled in a study of blood T cell repertoires in COVID-19. Study at large: Samples taken during acute and convalescent COVID-19 were collected in the United States, Italy and Spain.

V was trimmed by 1 base and J by 9 bases, leaving 16 bases between them. Germline V CDR1 and CDR2: SEHNR, FQNEAQ (reference sequence). This CDR3 has 14 amino acids. Assay used: immunoSEQ multiplex PCR; TCRdb lists only in-frame clones, some missing. The sample contains approximately 310,000 clones, 89% of which appear only once. Sample: PBMCs or T cells enriched from blood (not recorded which). The gene calls are TRBV7-9 and TRBJ2-7; perhaps TRBD2 as D (6 bases). This TCR came from a man between 60 and 75 years old who had recovered from COVID-19. The CDR3 is CASSLGGGLMGQYF. DNA of the CDR3: TGTGCCAGCAGCTTAGGTGGGGGGTTGATGGGGCAGTACTTC.